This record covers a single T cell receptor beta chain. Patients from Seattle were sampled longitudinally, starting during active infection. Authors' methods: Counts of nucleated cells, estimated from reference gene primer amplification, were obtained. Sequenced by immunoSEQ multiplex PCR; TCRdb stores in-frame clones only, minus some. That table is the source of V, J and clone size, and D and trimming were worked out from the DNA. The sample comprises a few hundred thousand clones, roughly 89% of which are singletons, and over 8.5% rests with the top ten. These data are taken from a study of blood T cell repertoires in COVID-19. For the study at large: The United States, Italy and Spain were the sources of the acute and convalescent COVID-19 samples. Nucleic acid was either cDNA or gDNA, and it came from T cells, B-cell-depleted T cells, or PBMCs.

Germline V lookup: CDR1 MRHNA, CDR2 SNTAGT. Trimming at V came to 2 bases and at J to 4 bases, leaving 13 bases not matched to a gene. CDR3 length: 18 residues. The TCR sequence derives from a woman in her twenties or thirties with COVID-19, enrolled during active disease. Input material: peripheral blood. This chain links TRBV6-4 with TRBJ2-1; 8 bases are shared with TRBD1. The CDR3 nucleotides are TGTGCCAGCAGTGACAGTCCTAGGAGGACAGGGAAGTACAATGAGCAGTTCTTC. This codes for CASSDSPRRTGKYNEQFF.